Listed here are 24 T cell receptor beta chains from one sample, sequenced in a study of identical twins. TCRdb itself ran the 5' RACE reads through MiXCR, one entry per CDR3 protein. The repertoire consists of some 1,600,000 distinct CDR3 sequences, with 25% to 35% occurring once and the leading ten covering approximately 0.29%. Sequencing used cord blood. The receptors here all came from a newborn girl in good health.

The gene calls are TRBV20-1 and TRBJ2-1; TRBD2 aligns across 12 bases. V lost 4 bases and J lost 1; bases outside the gene matches: 2. The length of the CDR3 is 15 residues. Germline V gene lookup returns CDR1 DFQATT and CDR2 SNEGSKA (reference sequence). The CDR3 bases are TGCAGTGCTAAAACTAGCGGGGGGTCCTACAATGAGCAGTTCTTC. Its translation: CSAKTSGGSYNEQFF.

This rearrangement joins TRBV3-1 to TRBJ2-3; 12 bases are shared with TRBD2. V lost 4 bases to trimming and J lost 4 bases; unmatched junction nucleotides: 6. Germline lookup yields CDR1 LGHDT and CDR2 YNNKEL (reference sequence). The CDR3 has 16 residues. The DNA for the CDR3 is TGTGCCAGCAGCCCTTGGCTAGCGGGAGGGGCAGATACGCAGTATTTT. Protein product: CASSPWLAGGADTQYF.

This clonotype has a count of ten or more. V and J are TRBV20-1 and TRBJ2-7, with D possibly TRBD1 on 5 matching bases. CDR3 length: 13 amino acids. Trimming cost V 3 bases and J 6 bases, with 15 bases left between them. Germline loops: CDR1 DFQATT, CDR2 SNEGSKA (reference sequence). The CDR3: CSASVRAGGEQYF. The CDR3 DNA follows: TGCAGTGCTAGTGTCAGGGCAGGTGGCGAGCAGTACTTC.

This clonotype was counted ten times or more. The chain uses TRBV5-1 and TRBJ2-1; 7 bases align to TRBD1. This CDR3 region has 12 residues. Germline V gene sequence: CDR1 SGHRS, CDR2 YFSETQ. V gave up 3 bases and J gave up 9 bases; unmatched junction bases: 3. CDR3 sequence (DNA): TGCGCCAGCAGCTACAGGGGAAGTGAGCAGTTCTTC. Translating it yields CASSYRGSEQFF.

This chain uses TRBV20-1 with TRBJ2-5, with 11 bases aligning to TRBD2. Trimming removed 6 bases from V and 11 bases from J; junction bases left unmatched: 14. Germline V gene sequence: CDR1 DFQATT, CDR2 SNEGSKA (reference sequence). CDR3 length: 14 residues. CDR3: CSADTSGRGDEQYF. CDR3 nucleotide sequence: TGCAGTGCCGATACTAGCGGGAGAGGGGATGAGCAGTACTTC.

The chain couples TRBV28 to TRBJ1-5; D gene ambiguous. CDR1 and CDR2 from the germline V gene are MDHEN and SYDVKM. This CDR3 contains 13 residues. Trimming shortened V by 8 bases and J by 0 bases, and 8 bases separated the two germline ends. CDR3 coding DNA: TGTGCCAGCGTGATAAATAGCAATCAGCCCCAGCATTTT. Translated, it gives CASVINSNQPQHF.

This chain connects TRBV5-5 to TRBJ1-5; 7 bases are a match to TRBD1. Trimming took 5 bases from V and 3 from J; bases not matched to a gene: 5. CDR1 is SGHKS and CDR2 is YYEKEE in the germline V gene (reference sequence). The CDR3 is 14 residues long. CDR3 protein: CASSLTGTNQPQHF. CDR3 nucleotide sequence: TGTGCCAGCAGTTTGACAGGGACCAATCAGCCCCAGCATTTT.

This clonotype was seen at least ten times. The chain recombines TRBV18 with TRBJ1-5; D is possibly TRBD1 (6 bases). The V gene's germline CDR1 is KGHSH and CDR2 LQKENI. V was clipped by 5 bases and J by 5 bases, with 10 bases between them. The CDR3 spans 13 residues. The CDR3 reads CASSSQGYQPQHF. The CDR3 bases are TGTGCCAGCTCATCACAGGGATATCAGCCCCAGCATTTT.

This clonotype was detected a few times. The chain is built from TRBV6-2 or TRBV6-3 and TRBJ2-7, with TRBD2 matching 7 bases. Germline-derived CDR1 and CDR2 are MNHEY and SVGEGT. The CDR3 runs to 14 residues. V lost 6 bases, J lost 2 bases, and 7 bases stayed unmatched. The CDR3 DNA follows: TGTGCCAGCAGACGGGGAGGGACCACCTACGAGCAGTACTTC. As protein: CASRRGGTTYEQYF.

This clonotype came up many times. This chain joins TRBV29-1 and TRBJ2-1; TRBD2 agrees at 10 bases. The germline V gene has CDR1 SQVTM and CDR2 ANQGSEA. V gave up 4 bases and J gave up 2 bases; unmatched junction bases: 2. The CDR3 loop spans 14 amino acids. In DNA form, the CDR3 reads TGCAGCGTTGGAGGGACTAGCGCCTACAATGAGCAGTTCTTC. Protein: CSVGGTSAYNEQFF.

The rearrangement joins TRBV28 to TRBJ2-5; no definite D call. CDR3 length: 12 residues. With 2 bases removed from V and 11 bases from J, the gap between germline ends came to 12 bases. CDR1 is MDHEN, CDR2 SYDVKM, per germline. CDR3 nucleotide sequence: TGTGCCAGCAGTTTAATGTTGAATGAGCAGTACTTC. The encoded protein is CASSLMLNEQYF.

This clonotype was counted a few times. V and J are TRBV9 and TRBJ2-1; possibly TRBD2 for D (5 bases). V was cut by 4 bases and J by 0 bases, with 14 bases left in between. The CDR3 spans 16 residues. CDR1 and CDR2 (germline): SGDLS, YYNGEE. The CDR3 region is CASSPPKSGSYNEQFF. CDR3 nucleotide sequence: TGTGCCAGCAGCCCCCCTAAAAGCGGCTCCTACAATGAGCAGTTCTTC.

The rearrangement joins TRBV7-2 to TRBJ1-2, with unresolved D. Per germline, CDR1 SGHTA and CDR2 FQGNSA. V gave up 1 base and J gave up 8 bases, with 14 bases separating them. This CDR3 region has 14 residues. DNA of the CDR3: TGTGCCAGCAGCTTAGGGCCCCCGGTGGGGGGCTACACCTTC. This sequence encodes CASSLGPPVGGYTF.

This clonotype turned up a few times. The genes are TRBV20-1 and TRBJ1-5, with no clear D. Germline values: CDR1 DFQATT, CDR2 SNEGSKA (reference sequence). The CDR3 covers 16 residues. The V and J ends lost 3 bases and 0 bases respectively, with 15 bases between them. The CDR3 bases are TGCAGTGCTAGTTTAGGACGGACGTATAGCAATCAGCCCCAGCATTTT. Amino acid sequence: CSASLGRTYSNQPQHF.

This rearrangement joins TRBV27 to TRBJ2-6, with a weak D call TRBD1 (6 bases). The CDR3 length is 15 residues. The V and J ends lost 1 base and 3 bases respectively, with 7 bases between them. CDR1 is MNHEY and CDR2 is SMNVEV in the germline V gene (reference sequence). The CDR3 region has the DNA TGTGCCAGCAGTTTATGGGGGCGTGGGGCCAACGTCCTGACTTTC. Protein sequence: CASSLWGRGANVLTF. Variable domain in full (rest from reference TRBV27 and TRBJ2-6): EAQVTQNPRYLITVTGKKLTVTCSQNMNHEYMSWYRQDPGLGLRQIYYSMNVEVTDKGDVPEGYKVSRKEKRNFPLILESPSPNQTSLYFCASSLWGRGANVLTFGAGSRLTVL.

This clonotype was observed many times. This chain uses TRBV24-1 with TRBJ2-4; no definite D call. From germline, CDR1 is KGHDR and CDR2 SFDVKD. Trimming stripped 4 bases from V and 0 bases from J, with 9 bases between. The CDR3 has 15 amino acids. The DNA of the CDR3 is TGTGCCACCAGTGACCCGTCGGTAGCCAAAAACATTCAGTACTTC. This sequence encodes CATSDPSVAKNIQYF.

The V and J genes are TRBV6-5 and TRBJ2-7; 11 nucleotides align to TRBD2. The CDR3 runs 16 residues. Per the germline V gene, CDR1 is MNHEY and CDR2 is SVGAGI. The trim removed 2 bases at V and 0 bases at J, leaving 3 bases unmatched. CDR3: CASSYPGTSGSYEQYF. The CDR3 coding sequence is TGTGCCAGCAGTTACCCTGGGACTAGCGGCTCCTACGAGCAGTACTTC.

This clonotype was seen only a few times. V is TRBV7-2 and J is TRBJ2-1; D is unresolved. The ends were cut back, 3 bases at V and 8 bases at J, with 5 bases in the middle. In germline, CDR1 is SGHTA, CDR2 FQGNSA. The CDR3 contains 11 residues. DNA for the CDR3: TGTGCCAGCAGCTTCTGGCATGAGCAGTTCTTC. Translated: CASSFWHEQFF.

This clonotype was counted only a few times. The chain recombines TRBV27 with TRBJ2-1; perhaps TRBD2 as D (5 bases). This CDR3 contains 15 residues. V lost 7 bases to trimming and J lost 0 bases, with 13 bases between them. Germline V CDR1 and CDR2: MNHEY, SMNVEV (reference sequence). The chain's CDR3 is CASNLRASSYNEQFF. The CDR3 DNA is TGTGCCAGCAATCTGCGGGCAAGCTCCTACAATGAGCAGTTCTTC.

The chain employs TRBV6-4 and TRBJ1-5; D is perhaps TRBD1 (6 bases). With 7 bases removed from V and 4 bases from J, the gap between germline ends came to 20 bases. The germline gives CDR1 MRHNA, CDR2 SNTAGT. This CDR3 has 16 amino acids. The CDR3 spells CASTAQSDRSNQPQHF. DNA for the CDR3: TGTGCCAGCACGGCCCAATCTGACAGGTCGAATCAGCCCCAGCATTTT.

This clonotype was observed a handful of times. V gene TRBV27 combines with J gene TRBJ2-7, with 11 bases matching TRBD1. V lost 5 bases to trimming and J lost 2 bases; unmatched junction nucleotides: 8. CDR1 and CDR2 (germline): MNHEY, SMNVEV (reference sequence). The CDR3 consists of 16 residues. The CDR3 sequence: CASSGNRDRGTYEQYF. CDR3 coding DNA: TGTGCCAGCAGTGGAAACCGGGACAGGGGGACCTACGAGCAGTACTTC.

This clonotype showed up many times. The chain employs TRBV12-3 or TRBV12-4 and TRBJ2-5; D uncertain. Trimming took off 6 bases at V and 2 bases at J, with 4 bases between the two ends. The CDR3 contains 11 residues. The CDR3 reads CASRVQETQYF. DNA for the CDR3: TGTGCCAGCAGGGTGCAAGAGACCCAGTACTTC.

A few counts support this clonotype. The chain is built from TRBV6-1 and TRBJ2-1, with D possibly matching TRBD1 (6 bases). Between the trimmed V and J ends, which lost 4 bases and 3 bases, there was a span of 13 bases. Germline values: CDR1 MNHNS, CDR2 SASEGT. This CDR3 has 15 residues. The CDR3 DNA sequence: TGTGCCAGCAGTGTACAGGGTTGGGACTACAATGAGCAGTTCTTC. Translating gives CASSVQGWDYNEQFF.

The rearrangement joins TRBV28 to TRBJ1-2; D is uncertain. The V end lost 2 bases, the J end lost 4 bases, and 8 bases lay between the germline ends. The CDR3 runs 13 residues. The germline V gene encodes CDR1 MDHEN and CDR2 SYDVKM. The CDR3 coding sequence is TGTGCCAGCAGTTTAACGTCGATCTATGGCTACACCTTC. As protein: CASSLTSIYGYTF.